The clone carrying this T cell receptor (beta chain) was picked up many times. Its antigen is unidentified. A read error may produce the germline difference seen at one junction end. After constant-region reverse-primer amplification, full-length variable regions underwent semi-nested PCR with Nested Universal Primer A. One entry per CDR3 protein results from TCRdb running MiXCR on the 5' RACE reads. The data contain around 57,000 distinct CDR3 sequences, around 26% of them singletons. The study, taken as a whole, reports: The TCR gene usage of tumor memory CD4+ T cells clustered together with blood and lymph node memory CD4+ cells and with lymph node naive CD4+ cells.

CD4+CD45RO+CD25- cells were isolated as memory CD4+ T cells. Sequenced material: tumor-infiltrating memory CD4+ T cells sorted from the breast tumor. Documented subset: memory CD4+ T cells, CD4+CD45RO+CD25-. The TCR was taken from a female donor with breast cancer.

The CDR3 reads CASSEGTSFGYTF. As DNA, the CDR3 is TGTGCCAGCAGCGAAGGGACTTCTTTCGGCTACACCTTC. J is TRBJ1-2 and V is TRBV6-1; possible D gene TRBD1, 5 bases. The CDR3 has 13 residues. Per germline, CDR1 MNHNS and CDR2 SASEGT.